This T cell receptor (beta chain) was observed in a study of T-cell reconstitution after alpha-beta-depleted transplantation in children. Preparation of the TCRbeta library was carried out with unique molecular identifiers. TCRdb fed the PCR reads into MiXCR, producing one record per CDR3 protein. The data show roughly 180,000 distinct CDR3 sequences, 11% seen once. Between the trimmed V and J ends, which lost 3 bases and 0 bases, there was a span of 11 bases. The CDR3 runs 14 residues. From germline, CDR1 is DFQATT and CDR2 SNEGSKA (reference sequence). This clonotype was detected ten times or more. Its target is unknown. Study outcomes and limitations: Some patients' high day-60 TCRbeta diversity was traced to surviving recipient T cells and thymic progenitors. Newly made T cells mostly supplied T-cell counts and diversity one year after transplant. About two months after transplant, alpha-beta T cells reportedly came from several hundred expanded graft clones.

Sample: PBMCs, taken before TCRalphabeta/CD19-depleted stem cell transplant. The TCR comes from a boy under 10 years old with acute myeloid leukemia, due to receive a stem cell transplant. The V gene is TRBV20-1, the J gene TRBJ1-1; possibly TRBD1 for D (5 bases). Here the CDR3 reads CSASREGLNTEAFF. The CDR3 bases are TGCAGTGCTAGTAGGGAGGGGTTGAACACTGAAGCTTTCTTT.